This T cell receptor (beta chain) emerged from a study of cytomegalovirus exposure and HLA in healthy donors. With respect to this clone: The sample holds other DNA sequences that translate to the same CDR3.

Primers: 60 Vbeta forward and 13 Jbeta reverse. The method was immunoSEQ multiplex PCR; TCRdb's version includes in-frame clones alone and lacks a portion of them. The sample yields some 180,000 clones, 80% seen once. Germline lookup yields CDR1 MNHNY and CDR2 SVGAGI (reference sequence). The CDR3 extends over 13 amino acids. V lost 1 base and J 1 base, leaving 4 bases between the germline ends. The sample was PBMCs. The receptor was isolated from a woman aged 25 to 39 in good health and CMV-seronegative. This chain joins TRBV6-6 and TRBJ1-1, with D hard to call. The CDR3 coding sequence is TGTGCCAGCAGTTACTTCGGGAACACTGAAGCTTTCTTT. Translation: CASSYFGNTEAFF.